A selection of T cell receptor beta chains follows, all from one sample in a study of blood T cell repertoires in COVID-19. Here immunoSEQ multiplex PCR was the method, and the copy in TCRdb shows in-frame clones only, minus some. This sample has 200,000 to 300,000 clones, with 75% to 85% found just once. Material: peripheral blood. The receptors here all came from a woman older than 75 with COVID-19, enrolled during active disease. Both conserved end residues are part of each CDR3. Fields, in order: V gene, J gene, clone size, D gene, CDR3 DNA, CDR3 protein. A D gene is named only where the DNA matches it firmly. For some rows the clone size is stated as once, few or many, or as a class when expanded; others skip it.

TRBV2	TRBJ2-3	NA	TRBD2	TGTGCCAGCAGTGAAGAGGCTAGCGGGGGAACAGATACGCAGTATTTT	CASSEEASGGTDTQYF
TRBV6-5	TRBJ2-5	once	TRBD2	TGTGCCGCACGAGCCGGGGGGGCCGGAGAGACCCAGTACTTC	CAARAGGAGETQYF
TRBV19	TRBJ1-5	NA	TRBD1	TGTGCCAGTAGTATAAATTGGAGGACAGGGACTCAGGGCAATCAGCCCCAGCATTTT	CASSINWRTGTQGNQPQHF
TRBV4-2	TRBJ1-6	NA	NA	TGTGCCTGCAGCCAAGTCGGGGGATCCTATAATTCACCCCTCCACTTT	CACSQVGGSYNSPLHF
TRBV10-3	TRBJ2-5	NA	NA	TGTGCCATCAGTCAGGGGGAGACCCAGTACTTC	CAISQGETQYF
TRBV9	TRBJ2-2	NA	TRBD2	TGTGCCAGCAGCGTAAGGGGCGGGAGTAGCAGGGAGCTGTTTTTT	CASSVRGGSSRELFF
TRBV6-5	TRBJ2-7	NA	NA	TGTGCCAGCAGACCCCGCAGGCCACCCTACGAGCAGTACTTC	CASRPRRPPYEQYF
TRBV24-1	TRBJ2-5	NA	NA	TGTGCCACCAGTGACTCGCTCGGGGGAGGAGAGACCCAGTACTTC	CATSDSLGGGETQYF
TRBV5-6	TRBJ2-5	NA	TRBD2	TGTGCCAGCACCCTAGCGGGTGGGTTCCAAGAGACCCAGTACTTC	CASTLAGGFQETQYF
TRBV3-1/TRBV3-2	TRBJ2-1	NA	NA	TGTGCCAGCAGCCAAGAAGGGGGAATCACCTACAATGAGCAGTTCTTC	CASSQEGGITYNEQFF
TRBV6-6	TRBJ2-3	NA	TRBD2	TGTGCCAGCAGCCGATTTCCCGGGACTAGCGGGGGGATGGCAGATACGCAGTATTTT	CASSRFPGTSGGMADTQYF
TRBV5-1	TRBJ1-2	NA	TRBD1	TGCGCCAGCAGCTTAGGGGACAGCTTTAACTATGGCTACACCTTC	CASSLGDSFNYGYTF
TRBV24-1	TRBJ2-3	NA	NA	TGTGCCACCAGTGACCCGGACAGTTCCTCCACAGATACGCAGTATTTT	CATSDPDSSSTDTQYF
TRBV3-1/TRBV3-2	TRBJ1-2	NA	TRBD1	TGTGCCAGCAGCCAAGCTCTGGACAGGGCAAACACCTTC	CASSQALDRANTF
TRBV11-2	TRBJ1-1	NA	NA	TGTGCCAGCAGCCCCGCCTGGGGGGACGGCACTGAAGCTTTCTTT	CASSPAWGDGTEAFF
TRBV15	TRBJ2-3	once	TRBD2	TGTGCCACCAGCAGGGGAGGGGCACCTAGCACAGATACGCAGTATTTT	CATSRGGAPSTDTQYF
TRBV6-1	TRBJ1-2	NA	NA	TGTGCCGGCTCCAGGGGCGCCTCTAACTATGGCTACACCTTC	CAGSRGASNYGYTF
TRBV29-1	TRBJ1-1	few	TRBD1	TGCAGCGCAGGGGGCTGGAACACTGAAGCTTTCTTT	CSAGGWNTEAFF
TRBV6-4	TRBJ1-1	NA	NA	TGTGCCAGCAGGGCAGGGGAGTACGCTTTCTTT	CASRAGEYAFF
TRBV19	TRBJ1-6	NA	NA	TGTGCCAGCCGCGCAACAGGTTATAATTCACCCCTCCACTTT	CASRATGYNSPLHF
TRBV18	TRBJ1-5	NA	TRBD1	TGTGCCAGCTCACCAGGACAGGGGGTTGGACAGCCCCAGCATTTT	CASSPGQGVGQPQHF
TRBV27	TRBJ2-7	once	TRBD2	TGTGCCAGCCAATCAAGAGCGGGGACCTACGAGCAGTACTTC	CASQSRAGTYEQYF
TRBV7-3	TRBJ2-7	many	TRBD2	TGTGCCAGCAGCTCGGGACTAGCTTCTAAGCAGTACTTC	CASSSGLASKQYF
TRBV6-2/TRBV6-3	TRBJ1-5	NA	NA	TGTGCCAGCAGTTCCTACGGGGGGTCCTATCAGCCCCAGCATTTT	CASSSYGGSYQPQHF
TRBV5-1	TRBJ2-3	once	NA	TGCGCCAGCAGCCTCGGGACTTCCACAGATACGCAGTATTTT	CASSLGTSTDTQYF
TRBV4-3	TRBJ1-3	NA	TRBD1	TGCGCCAGCAGCCAAGGAGGGACAGGGAGCTACCCCATATATTTT	CASSQGGTGSYPIYF
TRBV30	TRBJ1-5	once	NA	TGTGCCTGGAGTGGAGGAACAGGGACCAATCAGCCCCAGCATTTT	CAWSGGTGTNQPQHF
TRBV24-1	TRBJ2-5	NA	TRBD2	TGTGCCACCAGTGATGGCCAGCGGGGCTTCCAAGAGACCCAGTACTTC	CATSDGQRGFQETQYF
TRBV7-2	TRBJ2-6	NA	NA	TGTGCCAGCAGCTTATATGGGGCCAACGTCCTGACTTTC	CASSLYGANVLTF
TRBV7-9	TRBJ1-2	NA	NA	TGTGCCAGCAGCAGAGACAGAAACGCTAACTATGGCTACACCTTC	CASSRDRNANYGYTF
TRBV18	TRBJ2-7	NA	TRBD1	TGTGCCAGCTCAAATCGGGACAGGGACGAGCAGTACTTC	CASSNRDRDEQYF
TRBV6-4	TRBJ2-1	NA	TRBD1	TGTGCCACCAGAGGGGGCAGGGACTACAATGAGCAGTTCTTC	CATRGGRDYNEQFF